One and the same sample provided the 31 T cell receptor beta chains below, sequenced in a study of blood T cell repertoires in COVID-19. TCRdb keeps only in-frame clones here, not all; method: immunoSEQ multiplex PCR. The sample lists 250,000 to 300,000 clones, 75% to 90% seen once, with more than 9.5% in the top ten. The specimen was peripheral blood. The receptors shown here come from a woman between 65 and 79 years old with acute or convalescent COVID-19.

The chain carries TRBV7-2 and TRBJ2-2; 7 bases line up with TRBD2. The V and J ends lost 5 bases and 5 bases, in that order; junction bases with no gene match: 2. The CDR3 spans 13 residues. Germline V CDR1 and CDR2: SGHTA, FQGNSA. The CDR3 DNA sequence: TGTGCCAGCAGCCCCGGGAGGACCGGGGAGCTGTTTTTT. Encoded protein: CASSPGRTGELFF.

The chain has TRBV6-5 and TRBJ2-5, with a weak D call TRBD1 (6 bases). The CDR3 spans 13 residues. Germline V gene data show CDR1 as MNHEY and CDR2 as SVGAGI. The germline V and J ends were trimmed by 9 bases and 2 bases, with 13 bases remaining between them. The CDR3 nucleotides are TGTGCCAGTACGAGGACAGTTCAAGAGACCCAGTACTTC. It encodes CASTRTVQETQYF.

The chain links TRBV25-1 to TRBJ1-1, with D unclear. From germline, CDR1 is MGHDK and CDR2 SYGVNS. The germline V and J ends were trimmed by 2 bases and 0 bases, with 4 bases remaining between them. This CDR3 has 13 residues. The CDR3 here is CASSEQLNTEAFF. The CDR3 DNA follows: TGTGCCAGCAGTGAACAGTTGAACACTGAAGCTTTCTTT.

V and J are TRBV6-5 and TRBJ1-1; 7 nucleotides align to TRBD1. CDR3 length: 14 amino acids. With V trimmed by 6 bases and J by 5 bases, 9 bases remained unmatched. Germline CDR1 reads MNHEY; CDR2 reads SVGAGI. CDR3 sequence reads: CASRTTGTETEAFF. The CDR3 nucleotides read TGTGCCAGCAGAACTACCGGGACAGAAACTGAAGCTTTCTTT.

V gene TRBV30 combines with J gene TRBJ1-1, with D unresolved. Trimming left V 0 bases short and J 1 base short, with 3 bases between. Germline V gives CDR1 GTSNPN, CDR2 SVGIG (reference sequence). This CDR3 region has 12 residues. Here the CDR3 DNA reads TGTGCCTGGAGTGTGGCGAACACTGAAGCTTTCTTT. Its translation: CAWSVANTEAFF.

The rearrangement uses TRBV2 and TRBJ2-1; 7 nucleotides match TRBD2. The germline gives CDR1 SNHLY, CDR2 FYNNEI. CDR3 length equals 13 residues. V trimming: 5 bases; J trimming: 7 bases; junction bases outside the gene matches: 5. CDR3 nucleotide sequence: TGTGCCAGCAGTCGGGGGGTACGAAATGAGCAGTTCTTC. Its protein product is CASSRGVRNEQFF.

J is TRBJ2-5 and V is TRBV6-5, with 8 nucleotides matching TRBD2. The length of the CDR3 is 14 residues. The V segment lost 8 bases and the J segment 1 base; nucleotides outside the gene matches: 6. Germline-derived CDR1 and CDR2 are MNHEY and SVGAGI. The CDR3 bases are TGTGCCAGCCGGGGGGGCCTTGTCCAAGAGACCCAGTACTTC. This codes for CASRGGLVQETQYF.

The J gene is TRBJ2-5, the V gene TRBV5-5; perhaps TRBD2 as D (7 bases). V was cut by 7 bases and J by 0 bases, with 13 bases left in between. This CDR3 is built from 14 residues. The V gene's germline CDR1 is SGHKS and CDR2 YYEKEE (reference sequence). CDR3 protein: CASSRGADQETQYF. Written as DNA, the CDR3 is TGTGCCAGCTCCCGGGGGGCGGACCAAGAGACCCAGTACTTC.

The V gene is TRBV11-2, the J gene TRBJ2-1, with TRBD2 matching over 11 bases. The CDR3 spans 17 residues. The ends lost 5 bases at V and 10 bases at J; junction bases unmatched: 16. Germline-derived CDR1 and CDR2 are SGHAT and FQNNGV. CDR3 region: CASSVTFSGGARGEQFF. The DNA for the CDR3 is TGTGCCAGCAGCGTCACCTTTAGCGGGGGGGCCCGGGGAGAGCAGTTCTTC.

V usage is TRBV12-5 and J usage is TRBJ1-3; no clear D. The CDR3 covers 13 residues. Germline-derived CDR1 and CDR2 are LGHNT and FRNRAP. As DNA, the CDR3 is TGTGCCTCCCGTTACAGCTCTGGAAACACCATATATTTT. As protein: CASRYSSGNTIYF. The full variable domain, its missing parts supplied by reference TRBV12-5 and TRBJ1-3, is DARVTQTPRHKVTEMGQEVTMRCQPILGHNTVFWYRQTMMQGLELLAYFRNRAPLDDSGMPKDRFSAEMPDATLATLKIQPSEPRDSAVYFCASRYSSGNTIYFGEGSWLTVV.

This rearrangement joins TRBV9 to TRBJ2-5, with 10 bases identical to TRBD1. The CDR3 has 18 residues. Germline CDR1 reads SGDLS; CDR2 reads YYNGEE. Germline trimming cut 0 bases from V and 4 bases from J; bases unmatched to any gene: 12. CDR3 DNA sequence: TGTGCCAGCAGCGTAGGACGAAGGGACAGGGGCCCCGGAGAGACCCAGTACTTC. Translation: CASSVGRRDRGPGETQYF.

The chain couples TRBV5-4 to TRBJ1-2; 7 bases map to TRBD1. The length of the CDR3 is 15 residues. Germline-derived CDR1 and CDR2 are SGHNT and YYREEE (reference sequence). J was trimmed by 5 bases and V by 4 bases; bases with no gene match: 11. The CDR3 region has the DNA TGTGCCAGCAGCCCCCAACAGGGGAACCAATATGGCTACACCTTC. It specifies CASSPQQGNQYGYTF.

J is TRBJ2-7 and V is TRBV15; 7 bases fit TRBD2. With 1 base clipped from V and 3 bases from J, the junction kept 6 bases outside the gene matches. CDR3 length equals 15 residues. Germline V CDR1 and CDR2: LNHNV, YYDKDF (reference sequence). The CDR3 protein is CATSRAGGQNYEQYF. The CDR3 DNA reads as TGTGCCACCAGCAGAGCGGGGGGTCAGAACTACGAGCAGTACTTC.

The CDR3 reads CASSPGQGFYNEQFF. As DNA, the CDR3 is TGTGCCAGCAGCCCTGGACAGGGATTCTACAATGAGCAGTTCTTC. The chain carries TRBV7-9 and TRBJ2-1, with 8 bases that match TRBD1. From germline, CDR1 is SEHNR and CDR2 FQNEAQ (reference sequence). After removal of 5 bases from V and 3 bases from J, the junction contained 6 bases not matched to a gene. This CDR3 has 15 amino acids.

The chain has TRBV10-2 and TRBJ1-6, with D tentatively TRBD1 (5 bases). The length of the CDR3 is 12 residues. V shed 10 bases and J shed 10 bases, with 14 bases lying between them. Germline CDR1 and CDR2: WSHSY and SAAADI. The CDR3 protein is CATGRQRSPLHF. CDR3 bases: TGCGCCACCGGCCGACAGAGATCACCCCTCCACTTT.

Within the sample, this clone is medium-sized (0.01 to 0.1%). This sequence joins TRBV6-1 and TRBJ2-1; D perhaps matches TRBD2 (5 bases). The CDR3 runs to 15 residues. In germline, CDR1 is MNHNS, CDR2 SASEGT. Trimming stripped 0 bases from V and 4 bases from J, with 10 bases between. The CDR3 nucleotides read TGTGCCAGCAGTGAAGCAACTGAGGGTTACAATGAGCAGTTCTTC. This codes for CASSEATEGYNEQFF.

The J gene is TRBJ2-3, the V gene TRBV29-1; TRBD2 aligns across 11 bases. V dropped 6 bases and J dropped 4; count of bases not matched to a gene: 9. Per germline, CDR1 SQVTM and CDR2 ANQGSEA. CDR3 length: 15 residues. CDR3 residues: CSVLLSGGAADTQYF. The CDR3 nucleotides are TGCAGCGTCCTCCTTAGCGGGGGGGCCGCAGATACGCAGTATTTT.

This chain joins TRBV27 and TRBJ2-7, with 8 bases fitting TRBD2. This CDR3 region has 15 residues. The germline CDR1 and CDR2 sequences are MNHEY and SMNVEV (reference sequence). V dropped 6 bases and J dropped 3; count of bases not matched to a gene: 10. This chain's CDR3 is CASRVHTSGIYEQYF. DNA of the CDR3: TGTGCCAGCAGAGTTCATACTAGCGGTATCTACGAGCAGTACTTC.

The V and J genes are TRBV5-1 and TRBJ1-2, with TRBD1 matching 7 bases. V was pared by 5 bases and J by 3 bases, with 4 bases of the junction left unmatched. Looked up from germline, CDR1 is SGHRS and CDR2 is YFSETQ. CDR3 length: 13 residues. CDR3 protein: CASRPTGDYGYTF. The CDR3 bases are TGCGCCAGCAGACCTACAGGGGACTATGGCTACACCTTC.

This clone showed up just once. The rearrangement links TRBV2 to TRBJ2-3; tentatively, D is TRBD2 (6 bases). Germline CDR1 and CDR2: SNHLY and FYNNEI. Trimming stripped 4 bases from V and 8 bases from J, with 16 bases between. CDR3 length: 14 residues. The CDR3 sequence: CASSAETSRGTQYF. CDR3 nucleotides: TGTGCCAGCAGTGCTGAGACTAGTCGGGGTACGCAGTATTTT.

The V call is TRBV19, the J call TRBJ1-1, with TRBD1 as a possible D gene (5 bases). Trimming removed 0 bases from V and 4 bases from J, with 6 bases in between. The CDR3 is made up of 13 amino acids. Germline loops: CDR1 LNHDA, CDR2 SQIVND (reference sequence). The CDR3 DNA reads TGTGCCAGTAGTATAGAAAGGGGCACTGAAGCTTTCTTT. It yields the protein CASSIERGTEAFF.

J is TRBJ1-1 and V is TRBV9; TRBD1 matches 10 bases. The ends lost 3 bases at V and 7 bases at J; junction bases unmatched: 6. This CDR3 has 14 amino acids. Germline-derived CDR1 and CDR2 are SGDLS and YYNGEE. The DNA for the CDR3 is TGTGCCAGCAGCGCTCGACAGGGGGCGGGTGAAGCTTTCTTT. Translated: CASSARQGAGEAFF.

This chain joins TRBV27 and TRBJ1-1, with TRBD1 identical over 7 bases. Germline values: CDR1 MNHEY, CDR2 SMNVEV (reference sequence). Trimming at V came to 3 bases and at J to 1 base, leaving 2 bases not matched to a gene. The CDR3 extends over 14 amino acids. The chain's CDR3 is CASSFRDRNTEAFF. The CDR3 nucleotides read TGTGCCAGCAGTTTCCGGGACAGGAACACTGAAGCTTTCTTT.

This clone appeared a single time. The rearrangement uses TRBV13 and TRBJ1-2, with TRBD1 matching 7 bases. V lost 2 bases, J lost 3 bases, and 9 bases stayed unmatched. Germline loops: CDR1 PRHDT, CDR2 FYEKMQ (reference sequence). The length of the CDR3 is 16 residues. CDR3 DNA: TGTGCCAGCAGCTTATACGAGACAGGGTCTTACTATGGCTACACCTTC. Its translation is CASSLYETGSYYGYTF. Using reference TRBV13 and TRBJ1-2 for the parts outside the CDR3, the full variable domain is AAGVIQSPRHLIKEKRETATLKCYPIPRHDTVYWYQQGPGQDPQFLISFYEKMQSDKGSIPDRFSAQQFSDYHSELNMSSLELGDSALYFCASSLYETGSYYGYTFGSGTRLTVV.

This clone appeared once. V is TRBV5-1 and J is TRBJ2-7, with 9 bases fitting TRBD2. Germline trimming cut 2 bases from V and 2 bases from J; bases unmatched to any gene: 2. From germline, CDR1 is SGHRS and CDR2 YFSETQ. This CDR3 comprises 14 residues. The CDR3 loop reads CASSFSSGAYEQYF. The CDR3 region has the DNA TGCGCCAGCAGCTTTTCTAGCGGGGCCTACGAGCAGTACTTC.

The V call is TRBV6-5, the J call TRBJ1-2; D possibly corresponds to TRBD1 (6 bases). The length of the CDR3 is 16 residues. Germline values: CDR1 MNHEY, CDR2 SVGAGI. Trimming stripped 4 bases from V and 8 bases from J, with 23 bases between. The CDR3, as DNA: TGTGCCAGCAGTTCCTCGGACAGAGAAACCCTTTGGGGCTACACCTTC. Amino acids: CASSSSDRETLWGYTF.

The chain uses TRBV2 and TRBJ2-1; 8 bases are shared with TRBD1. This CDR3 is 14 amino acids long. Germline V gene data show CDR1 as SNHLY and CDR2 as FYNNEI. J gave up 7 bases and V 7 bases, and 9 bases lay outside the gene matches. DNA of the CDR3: TGTGCCAGCACCTTGGACAGGGCAGGGAATGAGCAGTTCTTC. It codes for CASTLDRAGNEQFF.

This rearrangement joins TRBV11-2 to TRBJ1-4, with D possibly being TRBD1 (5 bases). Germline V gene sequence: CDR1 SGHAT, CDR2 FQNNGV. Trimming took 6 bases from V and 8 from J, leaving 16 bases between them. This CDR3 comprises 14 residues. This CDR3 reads CASSPRQGDEKLFF. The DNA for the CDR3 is TGTGCCAGCAGTCCTCGGCAGGGTGACGAAAAACTGTTTTTT.

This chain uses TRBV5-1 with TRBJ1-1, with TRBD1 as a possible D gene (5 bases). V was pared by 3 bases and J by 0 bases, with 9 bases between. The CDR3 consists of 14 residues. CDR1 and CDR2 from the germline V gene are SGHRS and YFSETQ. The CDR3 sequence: CASSSEGMNTEAFF. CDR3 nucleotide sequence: TGCGCCAGCAGCTCGGAGGGGATGAACACTGAAGCTTTCTTT.

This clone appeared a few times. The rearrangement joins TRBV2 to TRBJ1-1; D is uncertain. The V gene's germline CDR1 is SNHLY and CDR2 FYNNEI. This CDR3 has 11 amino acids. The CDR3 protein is CGSGMGTEAFF. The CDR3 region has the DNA TGTGGCTCAGGTATGGGCACTGAAGCTTTCTTT.

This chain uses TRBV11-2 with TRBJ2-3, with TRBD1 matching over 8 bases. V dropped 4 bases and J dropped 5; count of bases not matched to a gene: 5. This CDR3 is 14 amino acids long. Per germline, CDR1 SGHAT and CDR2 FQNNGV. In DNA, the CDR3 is TGTGCCAGCAGCTCCCGGACAGGGAGAGATACGCAGTATTTT. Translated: CASSSRTGRDTQYF.